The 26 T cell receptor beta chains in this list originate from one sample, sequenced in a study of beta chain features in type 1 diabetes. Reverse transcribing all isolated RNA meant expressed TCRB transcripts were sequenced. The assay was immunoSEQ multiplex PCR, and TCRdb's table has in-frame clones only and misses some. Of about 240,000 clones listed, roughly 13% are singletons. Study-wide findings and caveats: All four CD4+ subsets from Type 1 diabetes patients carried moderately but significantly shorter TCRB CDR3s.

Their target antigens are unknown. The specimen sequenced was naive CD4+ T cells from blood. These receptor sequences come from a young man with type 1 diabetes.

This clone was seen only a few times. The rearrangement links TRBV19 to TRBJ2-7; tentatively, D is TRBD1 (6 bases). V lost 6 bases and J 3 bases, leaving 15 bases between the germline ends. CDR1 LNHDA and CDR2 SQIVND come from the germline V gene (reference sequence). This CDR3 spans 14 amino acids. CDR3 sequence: CASRPDRQFYEQYF. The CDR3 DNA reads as TGTGCCAGTAGGCCTGACAGGCAATTCTACGAGCAGTACTTC. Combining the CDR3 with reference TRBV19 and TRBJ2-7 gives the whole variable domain DGGITQSPKYLFRKEGQNVTLSCEQNLNHDAMYWYRQDPGQGLRLIYYSQIVNDFQKGDIAEGYSVSREKKESFPLTVTSAQKNPTAFYLCASRPDRQFYEQYFGPGTRLTVT.

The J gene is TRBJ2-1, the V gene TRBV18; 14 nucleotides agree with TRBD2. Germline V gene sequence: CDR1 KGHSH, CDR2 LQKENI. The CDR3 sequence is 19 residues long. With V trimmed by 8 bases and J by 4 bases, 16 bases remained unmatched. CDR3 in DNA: TGTGCCAGCCCGGGATATTCCGGGACTAGCGGGAGAAATTACAATGAGCAGTTCTTC. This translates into CASPGYSGTSGRNYNEQFF.

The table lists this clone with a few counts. CDR3 region: CASSANNEETQYF. CDR3 DNA sequence: TGTGCCAGCAGTGCCAACAACGAAGAGACCCAGTACTTC. The chain employs TRBV27 and TRBJ2-5; D remains unclear. CDR3 size: 13 residues. V lost 5 bases, J lost 3 bases, and 10 bases lay in between. The germline gives CDR1 MNHEY, CDR2 SMNVEV (reference sequence).

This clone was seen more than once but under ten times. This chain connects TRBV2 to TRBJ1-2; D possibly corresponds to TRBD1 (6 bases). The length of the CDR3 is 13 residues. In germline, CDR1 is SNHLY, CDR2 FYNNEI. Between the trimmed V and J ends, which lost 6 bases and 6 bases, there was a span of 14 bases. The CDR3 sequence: CASSRTEGDGYTF. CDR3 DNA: TGTGCCAGCAGCCGGACAGAAGGAGATGGCTACACCTTC.

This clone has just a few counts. The CDR3 nucleotides read TGTGCCAGCAGCCTCTCATTTTCGGGATACGAGCAGTACTTC. Protein sequence: CASSLSFSGYEQYF. The chain joins TRBV7-6 to TRBJ2-7; weak D call: TRBD2 (5 bases). From germline, CDR1 is SGHVS and CDR2 FNYEAQ. This CDR3 spans 14 amino acids. Trimming left V 5 bases short and J 4 bases short, with 15 bases between.

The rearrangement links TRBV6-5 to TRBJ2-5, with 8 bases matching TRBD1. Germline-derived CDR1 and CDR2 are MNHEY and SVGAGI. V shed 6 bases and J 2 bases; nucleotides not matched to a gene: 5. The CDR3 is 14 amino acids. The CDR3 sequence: CASRDDRGQETQYF. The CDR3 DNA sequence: TGTGCCAGCAGAGACGACAGGGGACAAGAGACCCAGTACTTC.

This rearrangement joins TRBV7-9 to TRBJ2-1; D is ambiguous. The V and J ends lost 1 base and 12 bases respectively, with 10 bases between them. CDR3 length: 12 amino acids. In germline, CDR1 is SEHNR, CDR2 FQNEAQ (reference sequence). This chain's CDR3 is CASSLDSDSQFF. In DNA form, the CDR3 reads TGTGCCAGCAGCTTAGACTCCGATTCGCAGTTCTTC.

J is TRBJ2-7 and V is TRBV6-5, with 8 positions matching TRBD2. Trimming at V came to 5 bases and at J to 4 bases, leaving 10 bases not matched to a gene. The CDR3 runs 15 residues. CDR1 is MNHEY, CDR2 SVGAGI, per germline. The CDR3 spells CASSPLAGRGYEQYF. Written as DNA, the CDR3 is TGTGCCAGCAGTCCCTTAGCGGGAAGGGGGTACGAGCAGTACTTC.

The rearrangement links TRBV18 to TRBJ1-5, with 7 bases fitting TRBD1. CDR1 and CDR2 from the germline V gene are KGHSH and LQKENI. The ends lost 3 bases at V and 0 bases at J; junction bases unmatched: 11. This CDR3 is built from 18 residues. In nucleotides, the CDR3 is TGTGCCAGCTCACCTCGACAGGGTGGGGGGTATAGCAATCAGCCCCAGCATTTT. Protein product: CASSPRQGGGYSNQPQHF.

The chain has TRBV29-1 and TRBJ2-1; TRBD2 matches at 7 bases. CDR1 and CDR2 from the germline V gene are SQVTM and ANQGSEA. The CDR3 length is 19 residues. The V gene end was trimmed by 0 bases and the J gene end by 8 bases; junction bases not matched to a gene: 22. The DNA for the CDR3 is TGCAGCGTTGAAGAGCAACCCCGGCGGACTAGAGATCTTCGCGATGAGCAGTTCTTC. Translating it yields CSVEEQPRRTRDLRDEQFF.

The CDR3 nucleotides are TGTGCCAGTAGTATAGAGTCAGCGTCCGTCGGCTACACCTTC. As protein: CASSIESASVGYTF. The V and J genes are TRBV19 and TRBJ1-2; D is ambiguous. CDR1 and CDR2 from the germline V gene are LNHDA and SQIVND (reference sequence). There are 14 residues in the CDR3. The V end was cut by 0 bases, the J end by 8 bases, with 13 bases between. The whole variable domain, filled in from reference TRBV19 and TRBJ1-2, reads DGGITQSPKYLFRKEGQNVTLSCEQNLNHDAMYWYRQDPGQGLRLIYYSQIVNDFQKGDIAEGYSVSREKKESFPLTVTSAQKNPTAFYLCASSIESASVGYTFGSGTRLTVV.

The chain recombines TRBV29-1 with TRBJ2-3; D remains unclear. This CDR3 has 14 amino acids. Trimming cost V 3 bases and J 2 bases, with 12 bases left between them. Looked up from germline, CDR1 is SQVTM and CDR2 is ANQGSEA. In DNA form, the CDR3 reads TGCAGCGTTGACCCGGCAGGAAACACAGATACGCAGTATTTT. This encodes CSVDPAGNTDTQYF.

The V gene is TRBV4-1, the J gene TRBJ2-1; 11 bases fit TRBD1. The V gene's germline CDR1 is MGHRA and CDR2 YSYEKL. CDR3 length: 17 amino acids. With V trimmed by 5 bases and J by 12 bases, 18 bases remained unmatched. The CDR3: CASSSRGTGTGGWMQFF. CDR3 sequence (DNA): TGCGCCAGCAGCTCAAGAGGGACCGGGACAGGGGGTTGGATGCAGTTCTTC.

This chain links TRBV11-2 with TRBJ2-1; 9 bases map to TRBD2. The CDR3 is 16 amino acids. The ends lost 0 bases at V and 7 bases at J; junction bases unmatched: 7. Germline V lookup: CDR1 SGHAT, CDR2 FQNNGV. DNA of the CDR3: TGTGCCAGCAGCTTAGAGTGGCGGGGGGGCCGTAATGAGCAGTTCTTC. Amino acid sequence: CASSLEWRGGRNEQFF.

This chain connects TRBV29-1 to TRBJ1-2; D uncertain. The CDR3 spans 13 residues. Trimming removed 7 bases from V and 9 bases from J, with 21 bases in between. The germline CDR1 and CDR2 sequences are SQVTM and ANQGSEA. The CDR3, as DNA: TGCAGCGGCCTTACGACGGACTCGTTTAGCTACACCTTC. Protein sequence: CSGLTTDSFSYTF.

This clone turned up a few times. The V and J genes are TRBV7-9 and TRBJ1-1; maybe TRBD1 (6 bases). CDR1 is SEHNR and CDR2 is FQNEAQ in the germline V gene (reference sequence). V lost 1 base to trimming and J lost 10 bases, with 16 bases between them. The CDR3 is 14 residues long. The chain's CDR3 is CASSLEQGPNGAFF. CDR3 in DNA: TGTGCCAGCAGCTTAGAACAGGGACCAAATGGAGCTTTCTTT.

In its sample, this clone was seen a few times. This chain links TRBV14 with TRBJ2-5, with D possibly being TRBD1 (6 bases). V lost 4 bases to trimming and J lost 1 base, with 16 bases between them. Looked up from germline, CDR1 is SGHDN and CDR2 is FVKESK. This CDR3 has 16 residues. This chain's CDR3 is CASSPDVDRLQETQYF. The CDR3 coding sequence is TGTGCCAGCAGCCCGGACGTAGACAGGCTCCAAGAGACCCAGTACTTC.

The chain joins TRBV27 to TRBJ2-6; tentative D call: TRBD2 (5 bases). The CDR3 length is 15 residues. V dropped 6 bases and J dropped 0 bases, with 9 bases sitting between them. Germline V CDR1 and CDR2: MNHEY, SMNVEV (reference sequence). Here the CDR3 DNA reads TGTGCCAGCAGATTTCGGGGCTCTGGGGCCAACGTCCTGACTTTC. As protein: CASRFRGSGANVLTF.

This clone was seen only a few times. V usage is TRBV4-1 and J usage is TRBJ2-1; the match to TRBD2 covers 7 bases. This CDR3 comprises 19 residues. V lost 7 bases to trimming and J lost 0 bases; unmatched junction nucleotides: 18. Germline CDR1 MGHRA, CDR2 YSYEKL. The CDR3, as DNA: TGCGCCAGCACCCTAAGGCCCCCTAGCGGCACCAGCTCCTACAATGAGCAGTTCTTC. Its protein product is CASTLRPPSGTSSYNEQFF.

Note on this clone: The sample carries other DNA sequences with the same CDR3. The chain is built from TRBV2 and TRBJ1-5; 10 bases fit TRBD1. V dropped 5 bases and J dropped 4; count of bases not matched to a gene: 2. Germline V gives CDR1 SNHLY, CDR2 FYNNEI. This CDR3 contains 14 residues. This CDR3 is CASSPGQGNQPQHF. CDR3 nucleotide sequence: TGTGCCAGCAGTCCGGGACAGGGGAATCAGCCCCAGCATTTT.

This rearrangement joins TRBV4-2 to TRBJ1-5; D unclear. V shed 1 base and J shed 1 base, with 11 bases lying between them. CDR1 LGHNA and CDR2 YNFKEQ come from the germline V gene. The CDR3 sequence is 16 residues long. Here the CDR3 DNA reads TGTGCCAGCAGCCAAGTGCATTACACCAGCAATCAGCCCCAGCATTTT. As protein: CASSQVHYTSNQPQHF.

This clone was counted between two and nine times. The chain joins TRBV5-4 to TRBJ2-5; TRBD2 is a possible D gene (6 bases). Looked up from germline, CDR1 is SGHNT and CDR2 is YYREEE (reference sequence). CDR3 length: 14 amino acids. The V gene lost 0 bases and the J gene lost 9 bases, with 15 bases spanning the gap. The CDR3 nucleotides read TGTGCCAGCAGCTTGGATCCAGCGGGCCTTCCCCAGTACTTC. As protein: CASSLDPAGLPQYF.

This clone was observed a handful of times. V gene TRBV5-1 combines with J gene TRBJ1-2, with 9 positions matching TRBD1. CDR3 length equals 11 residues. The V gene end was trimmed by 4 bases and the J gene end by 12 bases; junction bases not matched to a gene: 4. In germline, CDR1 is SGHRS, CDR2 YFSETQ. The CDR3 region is CASSPGQGHTF. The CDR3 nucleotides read TGCGCCAGCAGCCCGGGACAGGGCCACACCTTC. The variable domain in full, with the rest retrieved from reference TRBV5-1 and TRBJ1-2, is KAGVTQTPRYLIKTRGQQVTLSCSPISGHRSVSWYQQTPGQGLQFLFEYFSETQRNKGNFPGRFSGRQFSNSRSEMNVSTLELGDSALYLCASSPGQGHTFGSGTRLTVV.

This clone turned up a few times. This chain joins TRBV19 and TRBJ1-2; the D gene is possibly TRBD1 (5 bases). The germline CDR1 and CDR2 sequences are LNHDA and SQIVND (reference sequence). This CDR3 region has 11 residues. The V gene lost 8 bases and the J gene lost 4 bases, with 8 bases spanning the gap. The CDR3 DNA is TGTGCCAGTCGGACAACCTATGGCTACACCTTC. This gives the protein CASRTTYGYTF.

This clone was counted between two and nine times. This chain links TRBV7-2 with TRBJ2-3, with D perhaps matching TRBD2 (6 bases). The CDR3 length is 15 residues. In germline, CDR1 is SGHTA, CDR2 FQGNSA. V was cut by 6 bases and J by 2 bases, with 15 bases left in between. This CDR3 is CASSRDSLPTDTQYF. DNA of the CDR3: TGTGCCAGCAGTCGGGACTCCCTGCCCACAGATACGCAGTATTTT. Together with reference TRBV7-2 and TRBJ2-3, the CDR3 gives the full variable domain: GAGVSQSPSNKVTEKGKDVELRCDPISGHTALYWYRQSLGQGLEFLIYFQGNSAPDKSGLPSDRFSAERTGGSVSTLTIQRTQQEDSAVYLCASSRDSLPTDTQYFGPGTRLTVL.

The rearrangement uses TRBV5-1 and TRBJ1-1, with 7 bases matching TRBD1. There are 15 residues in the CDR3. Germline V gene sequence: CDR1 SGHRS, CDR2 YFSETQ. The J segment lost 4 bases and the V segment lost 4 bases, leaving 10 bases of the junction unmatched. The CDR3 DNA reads TGCGCCAGCAGCCCCGGGACAGTGTTTACCACTGAAGCTTTCTTT. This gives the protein CASSPGTVFTTEAFF.